The subject of this entry is one TCR beta chain. The CDR3 sequence is 16 residues long. Each sample came from a Caucasian adult donor living in Nashville, Tennessee. The data are from a study of shared clonotypes between healthy human individuals. For the study at large: Participating donors consisted of two women and a few men aged 18 to 49. The study used three CD4 naive, three CD4 memory, two CD8 naive and one CD8 memory plate per donor.

TCRdb keeps only in-frame clones here, not all; method: immunoSEQ multiplex PCR. This sample has fewer than 2.5 million clones, with approximately 94% found just once. The J gene is TRBJ1-5, the V gene TRBV21-1. TRBV21-1 is deemed a pseudogene. What was sequenced was naive CD4+ T cells from PBMCs. Subset in this sample: CD45RA+ positively selected. The source is a young man in good health. Some clones in this sample may be carry-over from other donors' samples. DNA of the CDR3: TGTGCCAGCAGCAATTCCAGACGGATCAGCAATCAGCCCCAGCATTTT. As protein: CASSNSRRISNQPQHF.